The 31 T cell receptor beta chains reported below all come from one sample, sequenced in a study of early T cells in non-severe SARS-CoV-2 infection. TCRdb processed the 5' RACE reads anew with MiXCR; each CDR3 protein has one entry. The profile shows around 50,000 distinct CDR3 sequences, about 10% of them singletons. The specimen sequenced was whole blood. The receptor set was obtained from an adult who was a healthcare worker with PCR-confirmed SARS-CoV-2 infection or an uninfected control (not recorded which).

This clonotype appeared many times. The chain recombines TRBV7-7 with TRBJ2-5, with D maybe TRBD2 (6 bases). Germline V lookup: CDR1 SSHAT, CDR2 FNYEAQ (reference sequence). CDR3 length: 14 amino acids. The V end was cut by 6 bases, the J end by 5 bases, with 16 bases between. DNA for the CDR3: TGTGCCAGCAGTCCTGGGGGGTTATTGGAGACCCAGTACTTC. It encodes CASSPGGLLETQYF.

This clonotype occurred a few times. The V and J genes are TRBV3-1 and TRBJ2-5; D ambiguous. Germline V gene lookup returns CDR1 LGHDT and CDR2 YNNKEL (reference sequence). Trimming shortened V by 4 bases and J by 2 bases, and 5 bases separated the two germline ends. The CDR3 has 12 amino acids. In DNA form, the CDR3 reads TGTGCCAGCAGCCCTTTTCAAGAGACCCAGTACTTC. Its translation: CASSPFQETQYF.

Ten or more counts support this clonotype. The gene calls are TRBV20-1 and TRBJ2-6, with 8 nucleotides matching TRBD2. J gave up 0 bases and V 5 bases, and 9 bases lay outside the gene matches. Germline V gives CDR1 DFQATT, CDR2 SNEGSKA (reference sequence). The CDR3 totals 17 residues. The DNA for the CDR3 is TGCAGTGCTCCCAGCGGGGGTGGGACCTCTGGGGCCAACGTCCTGACTTTC. Amino acid sequence: CSAPSGGGTSGANVLTF.

The V gene is TRBV30, the J gene TRBJ1-1, with no clear D. Trimming shortened V by 4 bases and J by 1 base, and 10 bases separated the two germline ends. Germline V gene data show CDR1 as GTSNPN and CDR2 as SVGIG (reference sequence). This CDR3 is 13 amino acids long. CDR3 sequence reads: CAWNGHPNTEAFF. The CDR3 DNA reads TGTGCCTGGAACGGGCACCCGAACACTGAAGCTTTCTTT.

The CDR3: CASSLALETQYF. In nucleotides, the CDR3 is TGTGCCAGCAGCTTAGCCTTGGAGACCCAGTACTTC. The V call is TRBV11-1, the J call TRBJ2-5; D uncertain. The germline V gene has CDR1 SGHAT and CDR2 FQDESV (reference sequence). There are 12 residues in the CDR3. V lost 0 bases, J lost 5 bases, and 4 bases lay in between.

The chain carries TRBV7-9 and TRBJ2-4, with 12 bases that match TRBD1. Trimming removed 5 bases from V and 1 base from J; junction bases left unmatched: 6. The CDR3 runs to 17 residues. From germline, CDR1 is SEHNR and CDR2 FQNEAQ (reference sequence). The CDR3 DNA is TGTGCCAGCAGCGATGGGACAGGGGGCTTTGCCAAAAACATTCAGTACTTC. Encoded protein: CASSDGTGGFAKNIQYF.

This clonotype was seen a few times. This rearrangement joins TRBV5-8 to TRBJ2-4; possibly TRBD1 or TRBD2 for D (5 bases each). Germline assignment: CDR1 SGHTS and CDR2 YDEGEE. This CDR3 has 14 amino acids. The V and J ends lost 4 bases and 7 bases respectively, with 15 bases between them. CDR3: CASSPPGPTNIQYF. CDR3 coding DNA: TGTGCCAGCAGCCCCCCGGGACCCACTAACATTCAGTACTTC.

V usage is TRBV4-1 and J usage is TRBJ1-1; no reliable D call. The ends were cut back, 2 bases at V and 10 bases at J, with 14 bases in the middle. The CDR3 totals 13 residues. Per germline, CDR1 MGHRA and CDR2 YSYEKL. The chain's CDR3 is CASSQQLKLSAFF. DNA for the CDR3: TGCGCCAGCAGCCAACAACTCAAGTTGTCAGCTTTCTTT.

This clonotype was seen ten or more times. The gene calls are TRBV12-3 or TRBV12-4 and TRBJ2-7; D is uncertain. Trimming shortened V by 0 bases and J by 2 bases, and 11 bases separated the two germline ends. This CDR3 has 15 residues. CDR3 in DNA: TGTGCCAGCAGTTTAGCCTTGGGGAAAGCCTACGAGCAGTACTTC. Encoded protein: CASSLALGKAYEQYF.

This clonotype came up many times. This chain connects TRBV3-1 to TRBJ2-1, with 7 bases fitting TRBD2. The germline V gene has CDR1 LGHDT and CDR2 YNNKEL (reference sequence). After removal of 0 bases from V and 0 bases from J, the junction contained 5 bases not matched to a gene. The CDR3 spans 17 residues. CDR3 region: CASSQEGLPSSYNEQFF. CDR3 nucleotides: TGTGCCAGCAGCCAAGAGGGACTACCGAGCTCCTACAATGAGCAGTTCTTC.

In this sample, this clonotype turned up many times. CDR3 amino acids: CASIRGDTGELFF. For the CDR3, the DNA is TGTGCCAGCATAAGAGGGGACACCGGGGAGCTGTTTTTT. V usage is TRBV28 and J usage is TRBJ2-2; D is possibly TRBD1 or TRBD2 (5 bases each). CDR1 MDHEN and CDR2 SYDVKM come from the germline V gene. Trimming cost V 7 bases and J 3 bases, with 9 bases left between them. This CDR3 contains 13 residues.

The DNA of the CDR3 is TGCGCCAGCAGCCAAGGAAATAACTGGGGGCAGTTCTTC. Protein: CASSQGNNWGQFF. V is TRBV4-1 and J is TRBJ2-1; the D is unclear. Germline loops: CDR1 MGHRA, CDR2 YSYEKL. Between the trimmed V and J ends, which lost 1 base and 12 bases, there was a span of 13 bases. The CDR3 has 13 residues.

V gene TRBV20-1 combines with J gene TRBJ2-7, with 8 bases aligning to TRBD2. With V trimmed by 0 bases and J by 2 bases, 12 bases remained unmatched. This CDR3 has 17 residues. The germline V gene encodes CDR1 DFQATT and CDR2 SNEGSKA (reference sequence). CDR3 DNA: TGCAGTGCTAGAGATGAGCTAGCGGGCGGACCCCCCTACGAGCAGTACTTC. Encoded protein: CSARDELAGGPPYEQYF.

The chain links TRBV12-3 or TRBV12-4 to TRBJ1-1, with 9 positions matching TRBD1. V lost 5 bases to trimming and J lost 4 bases; unmatched junction nucleotides: 14. The CDR3 contains 17 residues. The CDR3 protein is CASSPPGTGPSGTEAFF. CDR3 coding DNA: TGTGCCAGCAGTCCCCCCGGGACAGGGCCGAGTGGCACTGAAGCTTTCTTT.

This clonotype was detected many times. The chain combines TRBV7-9 with TRBJ2-3, with D possibly matching TRBD1 (6 bases). Germline V gene sequence: CDR1 SEHNR, CDR2 FQNEAQ (reference sequence). Deletions cut 1 base from V and 0 bases from J, with 11 bases between. CDR3 length: 16 amino acids. DNA for the CDR3: TGTGCCAGCAGCTTAGGACAGGTCTCTAGCACAGATACGCAGTATTTT. It encodes CASSLGQVSSTDTQYF.

This clonotype was recorded many times. CDR3 residues: CASSYLHRDYGYTF. CDR3 in DNA: TGTGCCAGCAGTTACCTCCACAGGGACTATGGCTACACCTTC. The rearrangement joins TRBV6-5 to TRBJ1-2; a possible D gene is TRBD1 (6 bases). Trimming removed 2 bases from V and 3 bases from J, with 10 bases in between. In germline, CDR1 is MNHEY, CDR2 SVGAGI. This CDR3 spans 14 amino acids.

This clonotype was seen at least ten times. This sequence joins TRBV11-2 and TRBJ2-1, with a weak D call TRBD1 (5 bases). Per germline, CDR1 SGHAT and CDR2 FQNNGV. V was clipped by 4 bases and J by 4 bases, with 14 bases between them. The CDR3 length is 15 residues. The CDR3 here is CASSSGDRQYNEQFF. CDR3 coding DNA: TGTGCCAGCAGCTCTGGGGATCGACAGTACAATGAGCAGTTCTTC.

This clonotype was counted at least ten times. The chain couples TRBV5-4 to TRBJ2-7, with 9 positions matching TRBD2. Unmatched junction bases numbered 2, after V lost 4 bases and J lost 6 bases. In germline, CDR1 is SGHNT, CDR2 YYREEE (reference sequence). The length of the CDR3 is 12 residues. The CDR3 is CASSLTSGEQYF. The CDR3, as DNA: TGTGCCAGCAGCCTGACTAGCGGCGAGCAGTACTTC.

The rearrangement uses TRBV11-2 and TRBJ2-7; maybe TRBD2 (5 bases). The germline V gene has CDR1 SGHAT and CDR2 FQNNGV. V lost 5 bases, J lost 7 bases, and 18 bases lay in between. This CDR3 is built from 14 residues. Here the CDR3 DNA reads TGTGCCAGCAGCGACCGGACTTCTTTAGGGGAGCAGTACTTC. It yields the protein CASSDRTSLGEQYF.

This clonotype has at least ten counts. The chain employs TRBV7-9 and TRBJ1-1; D is possibly TRBD1 (6 bases). CDR3 size: 14 residues. CDR1 is SEHNR, CDR2 FQNEAQ, per germline (reference sequence). V lost 0 bases and J lost 1, with 6 bases in between. The CDR3 protein is CASSLAGGNTEAFF. The CDR3 DNA sequence: TGTGCCAGCAGCTTAGCAGGGGGGAACACTGAAGCTTTCTTT.

In the case of this clonotype: A read error is possible here, since a much larger clone lies one base away. This chain connects TRBV6-1 to TRBJ1-2; D is ambiguous. The CDR3 has 15 residues. V shed 6 bases and J shed 4 bases, with 18 bases lying between them. CDR1 is MNHNS and CDR2 is SASEGT in the germline V gene. In DNA form, the CDR3 reads TGTGCCAGCAGCTCCGGACTGGGAAGGATCTATGGCTACACCTTC. Protein sequence: CASSSGLGRIYGYTF.

The chain joins TRBV5-1 to TRBJ2-3; unclear D gene. Per the germline V gene, CDR1 is SGHRS and CDR2 is YFSETQ. The CDR3 runs 14 residues. Trimming cost V 0 bases and J 2 bases, with 7 bases left between them. The CDR3 here is CASSLELSTDTQYF. The CDR3 nucleotides read TGCGCCAGCAGCTTGGAGCTCTCCACAGATACGCAGTATTTT.

This clonotype was seen a handful of times. The V and J genes are TRBV11-2 and TRBJ2-1; tentatively, D is TRBD1 (5 bases). Germline lookup yields CDR1 SGHAT and CDR2 FQNNGV. The CDR3 is 13 residues long. V was pared by 6 bases and J by 10 bases, with 16 bases between. The CDR3: CASRGPGLGEQFF. The CDR3 coding sequence is TGTGCCAGCAGGGGCCCAGGGTTAGGGGAGCAGTTCTTC.

This clonotype has just a few counts. The V call is TRBV2, the J call TRBJ1-2; D is ambiguous. Germline-derived CDR1 and CDR2 are SNHLY and FYNNEI. CDR3 length: 13 amino acids. V was pared by 3 bases and J by 2 bases, with 7 bases between. The CDR3 bases are TGTGCCAGCAGTGAGAGGGTCAACTATGGCTACACCTTC. It translates to CASSERVNYGYTF.

The genes are TRBV7-8 and TRBJ2-7; 11 nucleotides line up with TRBD2. Germline trimming cut 4 bases from V and 7 bases from J; bases unmatched to any gene: 9. The CDR3 consists of 15 residues. Germline CDR1 reads SGHVS; CDR2 reads FQNEAQ. The DNA of the CDR3 is TGTGCCAGCAGCTCCGGACTAGCGGGTGTAAATGAGCAGTACTTC. Amino acid sequence: CASSSGLAGVNEQYF.

This clonotype appeared a few times. The rearrangement uses TRBV27 and TRBJ2-7, with unresolved D. Deletions cut 4 bases from V and 2 bases from J, with 9 bases between. In germline, CDR1 is MNHEY, CDR2 SMNVEV (reference sequence). The CDR3 totals 13 residues. The CDR3 reads CASSSDAPYEQYF. In nucleotides, the CDR3 is TGTGCCAGCAGTTCGGACGCTCCCTACGAGCAGTACTTC.

This clonotype was observed many times. This rearrangement joins TRBV12-5 to TRBJ2-1, with D possibly TRBD2 on 6 matching bases. The V and J ends lost 1 base and 7 bases respectively, with 14 bases between them. From germline, CDR1 is LGHNT and CDR2 FRNRAP. CDR3 length equals 15 residues. CDR3 in amino acids: CASGLGNLAKNEQFF. CDR3 in DNA: TGTGCTAGTGGTTTGGGTAACCTAGCGAAAAATGAGCAGTTCTTC.

This clonotype appeared a single time. At one end the junction does not follow the germline gene, possibly because of a read error. The V call is TRBV7-9, the J call TRBJ2-1; a possible D gene is TRBD2 (5 bases). CDR1 and CDR2 from the germline V gene are SEHNR and FQNEAQ (reference sequence). CDR3 size: 16 residues. CDR3 in DNA: TGTGCCAGCAGCTTAGCGGTCGGCCGGACGGGGAATGATCAGTTCTTC. Translation: CASSLAVGRTGNDQFF.

This clonotype was seen repeatedly, ten times or more. V and J are TRBV6-1 and TRBJ1-2; tentative D call: TRBD1 (6 bases). Between the trimmed V and J ends, which lost 7 bases and 5 bases, there was a span of 17 bases. CDR3 size: 14 residues. CDR1 MNHNS and CDR2 SASEGT come from the germline V gene. CDR3 amino acids: CASTLRGSPYGYTF. The CDR3 DNA reads as TGTGCCAGCACACTCAGGGGATCTCCATATGGCTACACCTTC.

Ten or more counts support this clonotype. The chain joins TRBV20-1 to TRBJ2-5; D not resolved. Trimming took off 6 bases at V and 5 bases at J, with 13 bases between the two ends. Germline V CDR1 and CDR2: DFQATT, SNEGSKA (reference sequence). CDR3 length: 12 amino acids. CDR3 DNA: TGCAGTGCGCCCCCGGTGGGGGAGACCCAGTACTTC. It encodes CSAPPVGETQYF.

This chain links TRBV29-1 with TRBJ2-1; the match to TRBD1 covers 7 bases. This CDR3 has 13 residues. V dropped 5 bases and J dropped 0; count of bases not matched to a gene: 1. Germline V gene lookup returns CDR1 SQVTM and CDR2 ANQGSEA. This CDR3 is CSVTGASYNEQFF. CDR3 nucleotide sequence: TGCAGCGTTACAGGGGCCTCCTACAATGAGCAGTTCTTC.